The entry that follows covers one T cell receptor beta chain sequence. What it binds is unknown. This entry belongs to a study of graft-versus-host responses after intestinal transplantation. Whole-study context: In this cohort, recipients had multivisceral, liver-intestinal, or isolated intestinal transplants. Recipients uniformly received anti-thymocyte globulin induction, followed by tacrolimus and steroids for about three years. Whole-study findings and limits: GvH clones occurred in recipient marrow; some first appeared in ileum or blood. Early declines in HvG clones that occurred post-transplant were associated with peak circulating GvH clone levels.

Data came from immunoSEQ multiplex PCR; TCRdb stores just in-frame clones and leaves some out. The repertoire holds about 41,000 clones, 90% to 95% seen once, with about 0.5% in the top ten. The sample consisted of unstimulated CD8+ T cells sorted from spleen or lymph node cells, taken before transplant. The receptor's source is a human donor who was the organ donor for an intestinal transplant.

The DNA for the CDR3 is TGTGCCAGCAGCGGGCCTTGGACGGATTCCTACAATGAGCAGTTCTTC. Translation: CASSGPWTDSYNEQFF. The chain carries TRBV5-5 and TRBJ2-1; the D is unclear. The germline gives CDR1 SGHKS, CDR2 YYEKEE (reference sequence). The CDR3 contains 16 residues. V was pared by 4 bases and J by 1 base, with 15 bases between.